Listed below are T cell receptor beta chains from one sample, sequenced in a study of blood T cells in healthy people across ages. TCRdb recomputed calls from the 5' RACE reads with MiXCR, one row per CDR3 protein. The table has 550,000 to 650,000 distinct CDR3 sequences, 25% to 35% seen once. The same data also went into a second study, on T cells of mothers and their children.

Material: blood. Source of these receptors: a boy under 10 years old in good health. The CDR3 runs from the conserved cysteine through the conserved F or W. A D gene is named only where the DNA matches it firmly. Clone size is shown for a subset of rows, as once, few, many or a class of expanded clone.

V gene	clone size	D gene	J gene	CDR3 DNA	CDR3 protein
TRBV7-6	NA	TRBD1	TRBJ1-2	TGTGCCAGCAGCCCGGGACAGGGGTACTATGGCTACACCTTC	CASSPGQGYYGYTF
TRBV12-5	NA	TRBD2	TRBJ2-1	TGTGCTAGTGGTTTGCCCACTAGCGGGAGGCCCACCTACAATGAGCAGTTCTTC	CASGLPTSGRPTYNEQFF
TRBV10-1	NA	TRBD1	TRBJ2-3	TGCACCAGCACCGGACAGGGAGCAGATACGCAGTATTTT	CTSTGQGADTQYF
TRBV6-1	NA	TRBD2	TRBJ2-3	TGTGCCAGCAGTGAGACTAGCGGGGGGGTAGATACGCAGTATTTT	CASSETSGGVDTQYF
TRBV7-9	NA	NA	TRBJ1-6	TGTGCCAGCAGCCCAAAGGGGACGCCCCTCCACTTT	CASSPKGTPLHF
TRBV6-2/TRBV6-3	NA	NA	TRBJ2-4	TGTGCCAGCAGCTCTTCGGGTTCTGATAGGGGCATTCAGTACTTC	CASSSSGSDRGIQYF
TRBV7-9	NA	NA	TRBJ2-7	TGTGCCGGCAGCACTCGGACGGGATCCTACGAGCAGTACTTC	CAGSTRTGSYEQYF
TRBV9	once	NA	TRBJ2-5	TGTGCCAGCAGCGTAGGCCCGGCTAGCGTCCAGGAGACCCAGTACTTC	CASSVGPASVQETQYF
TRBV5-1	NA	TRBD1	TRBJ1-2	TGCGCCAGCAGCCTTGACAGGGTCGGATATGGCTACACCTTC	CASSLDRVGYGYTF
TRBV7-9	NA	NA	TRBJ2-1	TGTGCCAGCAGCTTTCCAGTCTCCTACAATGAGCAGTTCTTC	CASSFPVSYNEQFF
TRBV12-3/TRBV12-4	NA	NA	TRBJ2-7	TGTGCCAGCAGTTCAACGGGGGTTTCCTACGAGCAGTACTTC	CASSSTGVSYEQYF
TRBV3-1	NA	NA	TRBJ2-7	TGTGCCAGCAGCCATCGGGGGCGTAGCTCCTACGAGCAGTACTTC	CASSHRGRSSYEQYF
TRBV6-2/TRBV6-3	NA	TRBD2	TRBJ2-1	TGTGCCAGCAGTTCCGGGAGGGCCATCTTCGATGAGCAGTTCTTC	CASSSGRAIFDEQFF
TRBV15	NA	NA	TRBJ2-3	TGTGCCACCAGCAGGAGGGACCACACAGATACGCAGTATTTT	CATSRRDHTDTQYF
TRBV12-3/TRBV12-4	few	TRBD2	TRBJ2-7	TGTGCCAGCGGGGATAGCGGGGGGTACGAGCAGTACTTC	CASGDSGGYEQYF
TRBV27	NA	NA	TRBJ2-1	TGTGCCAGCAGTCCTCAGGGACCGGGTGAGCAGTTCTTC	CASSPQGPGEQFF
TRBV14	few	NA	TRBJ2-1	TGTGCCAGCAGCCATTTTAATGAGCAGTTCTTC	CASSHFNEQFF
TRBV12-3/TRBV12-4	few	TRBD1	TRBJ2-7	TGTGCCAGCCGCGGGACAGGGGATAACGAGCAGTACTTC	CASRGTGDNEQYF
TRBV7-2	NA	NA	TRBJ2-7	TGTGCCAGCAGCTTACTAGGGGAAAAAGGCTACGAGCAGTACTTC	CASSLLGEKGYEQYF
TRBV24-1	few	TRBD2	TRBJ2-1	TGTGCCACCAGTGATGGGCTAGCGGGGGGCTCCTACAATGAGCAGTTCTTC	CATSDGLAGGSYNEQFF
TRBV6-6	few	TRBD2	TRBJ2-5	TGTGCCAGCAGTTACTCAGGGACTAGCGGGAGAATGGAGACCCAGTACTTC	CASSYSGTSGRMETQYF
TRBV6-2/TRBV6-3	few	NA	TRBJ2-2	TGTGCCAGCAGTTACGTTTGGTCCGGGGAGCTGTTTTTT	CASSYVWSGELFF
TRBV27	NA	NA	TRBJ2-3	TGTGCCAGCAGTTTCACGGGAACAGATACGCAGTATTTT	CASSFTGTDTQYF
TRBV5-1	NA	TRBD1	TRBJ2-1	TGCGCCAGCAGCCCTGGGACAGGGGGCAATGAGCAGTTCTTC	CASSPGTGGNEQFF
TRBV7-9	many	NA	TRBJ2-3	TGTGCCAGCAGCTTAACCAGAGATACGCAGTATTTT	CASSLTRDTQYF
TRBV6-5	NA	NA	TRBJ1-2	TGTGCCAGCAGTCGGGCCCTGGACTATGGCTACACCTTC	CASSRALDYGYTF
TRBV12-3/TRBV12-4	NA	TRBD1	TRBJ2-7	TGTGCCAGCAGAAAACCCAGGGGGCCCTACGAGCAGTACTTC	CASRKPRGPYEQYF
TRBV6-6	NA	NA	TRBJ1-2	TGTGCCAGCAGGCCAGTCACAGAAGCCTATGGCTACACCTTC	CASRPVTEAYGYTF
TRBV5-1	few	NA	TRBJ1-4	TGCGCCAGCAGCTTGCACCGAGACGGTGGGGCAAATGAAAAACTGTTTTTT	CASSLHRDGGANEKLFF
TRBV21-1	few	NA	TRBJ2-7	TGTGCCAGCAGCAAAGAGGGGGGGCCCCGCTACGAGCAGTACTTC	CASSKEGGPRYEQYF
TRBV20-1	few	TRBD1	TRBJ1-4	TGCAGTGCTAGAGCGGACAGGGTAGATGAAAAACTGTTTTTT	CSARADRVDEKLFF
TRBV4-3	few	NA	TRBJ2-1	TGCGCCAGCAGCCGCAGGGTGGGGTACAATGAGCAGTTCTTC	CASSRRVGYNEQFF
TRBV3-1	few	TRBD1	TRBJ2-3	TGTGCCAGCAGCCCCGTGGGACAGACCCTCACAGATACGCAGTATTTT	CASSPVGQTLTDTQYF